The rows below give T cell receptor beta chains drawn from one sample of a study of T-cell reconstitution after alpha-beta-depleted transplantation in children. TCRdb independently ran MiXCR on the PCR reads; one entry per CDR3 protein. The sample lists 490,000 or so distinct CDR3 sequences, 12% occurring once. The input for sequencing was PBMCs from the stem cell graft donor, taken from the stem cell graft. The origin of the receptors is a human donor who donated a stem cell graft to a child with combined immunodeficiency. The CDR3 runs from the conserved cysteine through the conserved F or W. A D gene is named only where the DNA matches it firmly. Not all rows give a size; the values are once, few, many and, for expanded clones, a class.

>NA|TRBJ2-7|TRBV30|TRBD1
CAWTDWDSPYEQYF
TGTGCCTGGACCGACTGGGACAGCCCCTACGAGCAGTACTTC
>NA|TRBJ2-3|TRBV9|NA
CASSVATSSTDTQYF
TGTGCCAGCAGCGTAGCTACGTCTAGCACAGATACGCAGTATTTT
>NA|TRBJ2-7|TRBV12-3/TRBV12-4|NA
CASSLPGDDNEQYF
TGTGCCAGCAGTCTCCCGGGGGACGACAACGAGCAGTACTTC
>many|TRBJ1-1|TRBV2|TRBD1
CAGQGEMNTEAFF
TGTGCCGGACAGGGGGAAATGAACACTGAAGCTTTCTTT
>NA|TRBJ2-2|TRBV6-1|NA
CATPRSTGELFF
TGTGCCACACCCCGCTCCACCGGGGAGCTGTTTTTT
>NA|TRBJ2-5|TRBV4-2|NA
CASSQAAGAETQYF
TGTGCCAGCAGCCAAGCGGCGGGGGCAGAGACCCAGTACTTC
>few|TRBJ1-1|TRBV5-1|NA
CASSLEGVITEAFF
TGCGCCAGCAGCTTGGAGGGGGTAATCACTGAAGCTTTCTTT
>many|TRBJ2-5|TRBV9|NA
CASEETQYF
TGTGCCAGCGAGGAGACCCAGTACTTC
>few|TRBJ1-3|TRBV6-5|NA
CASSYSSPGRLAGNTIYF
TGTGCCAGCAGTTACTCAAGCCCTGGTAGGCTGGCTGGAAACACCATATATTTT
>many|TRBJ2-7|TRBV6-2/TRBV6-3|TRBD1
CASSYGDSVDEQYF
TGTGCCAGCAGTTACGGGGACAGTGTGGACGAGCAGTACTTC
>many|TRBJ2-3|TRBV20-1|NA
CSARGATLSTDTQYF
TGCAGTGCTAGAGGGGCGACCCTGAGCACAGATACGCAGTATTTT
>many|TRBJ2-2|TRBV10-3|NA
CATHSDETTGELFF
TGTGCCACCCACTCGGACGAGACCACCGGGGAGCTGTTTTTT
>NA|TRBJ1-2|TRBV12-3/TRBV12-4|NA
CASSLIPRINYGYTF
TGTGCCAGCAGTTTAATACCCAGGATAAACTATGGCTACACCTTC
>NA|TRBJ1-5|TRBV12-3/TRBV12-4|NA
CASSPQLGNQPQHF
TGTGCCAGCAGTCCCCAGTTGGGCAATCAGCCCCAGCATTTT